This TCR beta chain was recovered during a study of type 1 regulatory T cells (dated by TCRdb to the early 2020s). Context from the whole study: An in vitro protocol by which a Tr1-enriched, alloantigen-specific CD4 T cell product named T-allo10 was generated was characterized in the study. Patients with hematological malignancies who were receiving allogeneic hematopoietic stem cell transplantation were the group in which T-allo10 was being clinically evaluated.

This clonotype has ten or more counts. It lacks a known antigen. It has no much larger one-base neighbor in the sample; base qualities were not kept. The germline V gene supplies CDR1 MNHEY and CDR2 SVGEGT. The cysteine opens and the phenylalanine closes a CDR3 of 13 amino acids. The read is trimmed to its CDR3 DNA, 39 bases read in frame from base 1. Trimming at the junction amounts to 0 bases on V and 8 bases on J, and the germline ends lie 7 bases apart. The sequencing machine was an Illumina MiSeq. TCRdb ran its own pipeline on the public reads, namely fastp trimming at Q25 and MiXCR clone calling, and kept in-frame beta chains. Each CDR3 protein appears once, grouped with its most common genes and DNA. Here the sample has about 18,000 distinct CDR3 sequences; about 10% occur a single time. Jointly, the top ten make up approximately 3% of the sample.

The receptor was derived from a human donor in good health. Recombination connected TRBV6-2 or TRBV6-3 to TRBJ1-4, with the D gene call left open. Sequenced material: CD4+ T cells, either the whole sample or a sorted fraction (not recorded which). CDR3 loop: CASSYSSGEKLFF. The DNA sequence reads TGTGCCAGCAGTTACTCGAGCGGCGAAAAACTGTTTTTT.